The clone carrying this T cell receptor beta chain came up once. Its antigen is unknown. This sample stems from a study of OX40 agonist ivuxolimab in advanced cancers. Study-level information: Those enrolled were roughly 85% male, with a mean age of around 57 years and ages from roughly 20 to 90. Allowance was made for prior anti-PD-1, anti-PD-L1 or anti-CTLA-4 therapy, and 35% to 40% had some.

Study-wide results and caveats: Within 6 weeks, CD4+ and CD8+ blood T cells expanded clonally at 0.1 to 3.0 mg/kg. It was not determined which antigens were specifically recognized by the peripheral T cells that had undergone clonal expansion.

The CDR3 is made up of 15 amino acids. V shed 1 base and J 5 bases; nucleotides not matched to a gene: 6. Germline-derived CDR1 and CDR2 are MGHRA and YSYEKL. Sequenced by immunoSEQ multiplex PCR; TCRdb stores in-frame clones only, minus some. The top ten hold 21% of the sample, which has about 20,000 clones, about 83% seen once. The clonotype originates from an adult with an advanced solid tumor such as melanoma, head and neck, liver or kidney cancer. The source material was CD4+ or CD8+ T cells sorted from blood, sampled in a trial of the OX40 agonist ivuxolimab. The gene calls are TRBV4-1 and TRBJ2-5; 8 bases match TRBD2. CDR3 bases: TGCGCCAGCAGCCAAGTAGCGGGAATGGGGGAGACCCAGTACTTC. Encoded protein: CASSQVAGMGETQYF.